The 26 T cell receptor beta chains reported below all come from one sample, sequenced in a study of cytomegalovirus exposure and HLA in healthy donors. The PCR was carried out with 60 Vbeta primers and 13 Jbeta primers. Assay: immunoSEQ multiplex PCR; the TCRdb copy retains only in-frame clones and omits some. The repertoire consists of approximately 150,000 clones, with 63% occurring once and the leading ten covering roughly 7%. Sequencing input: PBMCs. These receptors originate from an older woman in good health and CMV-seropositive.

Of note for this clone: Its ends do not fully match the called genes, so a read error is possible. The CDR3 nucleotides are TGTACCAGCAGTGAAGGTGAAGCGGGAGCACTCTACGAGCAGTACTTC. It translates to CTSSEGEAGALYEQYF. J is TRBJ2-7 and V is TRBV2, with 8 bases aligning to TRBD2. From germline, CDR1 is SNHLY and CDR2 FYNNEI. The CDR3 totals 16 residues.

The chain joins TRBV30 to TRBJ2-5, with D perhaps TRBD1 (5 bases). The end of the DNA fits TRBJ2-7 better, so the J call may be wrong. Germline V CDR1 and CDR2: GTSNPN, SVGIG (reference sequence). The CDR3 spans 14 residues. CDR3 DNA sequence: TGTGCCTGGATGGCGGCAGGGAAGAACTACGAGCAGTACTTC. Protein product: CAWMAAGKNYEQYF.

The chain combines TRBV13 with TRBJ1-1; 7 nucleotides line up with TRBD1. Germline values: CDR1 PRHDT, CDR2 FYEKMQ (reference sequence). The CDR3 length is 14 residues. The V and J ends lost 5 bases and 4 bases, in that order; junction bases with no gene match: 7. The CDR3 reads CASSNWDRGTEAFF. In DNA form, the CDR3 reads TGTGCCAGCAGCAATTGGGACAGAGGCACTGAAGCTTTCTTT.

This clone occurred a few times. The J gene is TRBJ2-5, the V gene TRBV27; 11 positions match TRBD2. The J call may be in error: the DNA end matches TRBJ2-7 better. The germline CDR1 and CDR2 sequences are MNHEY and SMNVEV (reference sequence). The CDR3 consists of 15 residues. The CDR3 spells CASSSSGRAPYEQYF. The CDR3 DNA follows: TGTGCCAGCAGCAGTAGCGGGAGGGCCCCCTACGAGCAGTACTTC.

The chain employs TRBV27 and TRBJ2-5, with TRBD2 identical over 13 bases. The CDR3 is 16 amino acids. Germline assignment: CDR1 MNHEY and CDR2 SMNVEV (reference sequence). V lost 5 bases, J lost 6 bases, and 9 bases stayed unmatched. CDR3 nucleotides: TGTGCCAGCAGTGCACTAGCGGGAGGGCCCTGGAAGACCCAGTACTTC. Residues: CASSALAGGPWKTQYF.

V usage is TRBV7-2 and J usage is TRBJ2-7; no firm D call. The CDR3 length is 14 residues. The V and J ends lost 0 bases and 2 bases respectively, with 8 bases between them. Germline CDR1 is SGHTA and CDR2 is FQGNSA. The CDR3 DNA reads TGTGCCAGCAGCTTAGCTTTATTAGCCTACGAGCAGTACTTC. Translating it yields CASSLALLAYEQYF.

CDR3 amino acids: CASSFTVTEAFF. CDR3 sequence (DNA): TGTGCCAGCAGTTTTACGGTGACTGAAGCTTTCTTT. V gene TRBV28 combines with J gene TRBJ1-1; no clear D. There are 12 residues in the CDR3. Trimming removed 3 bases at V and 5 bases at J, with 7 bases between. The germline CDR1 and CDR2 sequences are MDHEN and SYDVKM.

For the CDR3, the DNA is TGTGCCAGCTCTTCCGGGAGTCAGACAGATACGCAGTATTTT. It encodes CASSSGSQTDTQYF. The V call is TRBV18, the J call TRBJ2-3; tentatively, D is TRBD2 (6 bases). Trimming shortened V by 6 bases and J by 3 bases, and 13 bases separated the two germline ends. The CDR3 has 14 residues. From germline, CDR1 is KGHSH and CDR2 LQKENI.

This clone was counted a few times. The rearrangement links TRBV4-3 to TRBJ1-4; D gene unclear. The CDR3 sequence is 14 residues long. The V end lost 0 bases, the J end lost 11 bases, and 13 bases lay between the germline ends. CDR1 is LGHNA and CDR2 is YSLEER in the germline V gene. The CDR3 loop is CASSQDPFVAKLFF. DNA for the CDR3: TGCGCCAGCAGCCAAGATCCGTTTGTGGCTAAACTGTTTTTT.

This rearrangement joins TRBV7-2 to TRBJ2-7; TRBD2 matches 10 bases. The CDR3 totals 16 residues. The J segment lost 5 bases and the V segment lost 0 bases, leaving 7 bases of the junction unmatched. In germline, CDR1 is SGHTA, CDR2 FQGNSA. The CDR3 bases are TGTGCCAGCAGCTTAGCGGCTAGCGGGGGCCCAGACGAGCAGTACTTC. Residues: CASSLAASGGPDEQYF. Full variable domain (rest looked up from reference TRBV7-2 and TRBJ2-7): GAGVSQSPSNKVTEKGKDVELRCDPISGHTALYWYRQSLGQGLEFLIYFQGNSAPDKSGLPSDRFSAERTGGSVSTLTIQRTQQEDSAVYLCASSLAASGGPDEQYFGPGTRLTVT.

The chain has TRBV6-6 and TRBJ2-5; D not resolved. Trimming took 5 bases from V and 0 from J, leaving 13 bases between them. This CDR3 spans 15 amino acids. CDR1 MNHNY and CDR2 SVGAGI come from the germline V gene (reference sequence). This CDR3 reads CASSRPTSDQETQYF. The CDR3 nucleotides are TGTGCCAGCAGTCGACCTACCAGCGACCAAGAGACCCAGTACTTC.

The chain combines TRBV14 with TRBJ1-2; 11 bases line up with TRBD1. Trimming cost V 1 base and J 4 bases; bases outside gene matches: 11. In germline, CDR1 is SGHDN, CDR2 FVKESK. This CDR3 contains 18 residues. CDR3 loop: CASSQAGDRGFRGYGYTF. The CDR3 bases are TGTGCCAGCAGCCAAGCCGGGGACAGGGGGTTTCGTGGCTATGGCTACACCTTC. The full variable domain, completed using reference TRBV14 and TRBJ1-2, is EAGVTQFPSHSVIEKGQTVTLRCDPISGHDNLYWYRRVMGKEIKFLLHFVKESKQDESGMPNNRFLAERTGGTYSTLKVQPAELEDSGVYFCASSQAGDRGFRGYGYTFGSGTRLTVV.

The V gene is TRBV14, the J gene TRBJ2-1; D may be TRBD2 (6 bases). CDR3 size: 14 residues. Germline V gives CDR1 SGHDN, CDR2 FVKESK. V lost 4 bases and J 4 bases, leaving 11 bases between the germline ends. The CDR3 DNA reads TGTGCCAGCAGCCTAGCGGAGTTTTACAATGAGCAGTTCTTC. This codes for CASSLAEFYNEQFF.

The chain recombines TRBV27 with TRBJ2-7; TRBD1 is a possible D gene (6 bases). V dropped 4 bases and J dropped 2 bases, with 12 bases sitting between them. This CDR3 has 14 residues. Germline values: CDR1 MNHEY, CDR2 SMNVEV (reference sequence). As DNA, the CDR3 is TGTGCCAGCAGTTCCTACAGGGAAACCTACGAGCAGTACTTC. Encoded protein: CASSSYRETYEQYF.

The rearrangement joins TRBV4-3 to TRBJ1-1; no clear D. This CDR3 has 13 residues. Germline V gives CDR1 LGHNA, CDR2 YSLEER. The V end lost 1 base, the J end lost 4 bases, and 7 bases lay between the germline ends. CDR3 in DNA: TGCGCCAGCAGCCAAGGCGTCGGCACTGAAGCTTTCTTT. Translation: CASSQGVGTEAFF.

This chain joins TRBV5-4 and TRBJ2-1, with a possible D match to TRBD2 (7 bases). This CDR3 region has 16 residues. Trimming removed 3 bases from V and 0 bases from J, with 13 bases in between. Germline CDR1 is SGHNT and CDR2 is YYREEE (reference sequence). The CDR3 DNA sequence: TGTGCCAGCAGCTGGGGGGGGCCGAGCTCCTACAATGAGCAGTTCTTC. This translates into CASSWGGPSSYNEQFF.

A single count supports this clone. The chain has TRBV5-1 and TRBJ2-7; TRBD1 is a possible D gene (5 bases). The CDR3 sequence is 14 residues long. Trimming took 2 bases from V and 1 from J, leaving 10 bases between them. Per germline, CDR1 SGHRS and CDR2 YFSETQ. The CDR3 region has the DNA TGCGCCAGCAGCTTACTGACAGCATCCTACGAGCAGTACTTC. Encoded protein: CASSLLTASYEQYF.

The chain employs TRBV5-1 and TRBJ2-1, with TRBD2 matching over 7 bases. This CDR3 has 15 amino acids. Trimming removed 0 bases from V and 2 bases from J; junction bases left unmatched: 2. Looked up from germline, CDR1 is SGHRS and CDR2 is YFSETQ. The CDR3 is CASSLASGPYNEQFF. CDR3 nucleotide sequence: TGCGCCAGCAGCTTGGCTAGCGGTCCCTACAATGAGCAGTTCTTC.

The chain carries TRBV5-1 and TRBJ2-7; 8 nucleotides agree with TRBD1. This CDR3 has 15 residues. Germline lookup yields CDR1 SGHRS and CDR2 YFSETQ. Trimming cost V 0 bases and J 3 bases; bases outside gene matches: 5. CDR3 sequence reads: CASSLGQGLYYEQYF. CDR3 nucleotide sequence: TGCGCCAGCAGCTTGGGACAGGGGCTATACTACGAGCAGTACTTC.

This rearrangement joins TRBV28 to TRBJ1-1; 7 nucleotides match TRBD1. CDR1 and CDR2 from the germline V gene are MDHEN and SYDVKM. The CDR3 is 14 amino acids. Losses at the gene ends were 3 bases for V and 10 bases for J; bases not matched to a gene: 11. CDR3 DNA sequence: TGTGCCAGCAGTTTTCTCCCCTTAAGGGGGCCAGCTTTCTTT. As protein: CASSFLPLRGPAFF.

The V call is TRBV25-1, the J call TRBJ2-7; 7 positions agree with TRBD2. Trimming removed 8 bases from V and 6 bases from J; junction bases left unmatched: 10. From germline, CDR1 is MGHDK and CDR2 SYGVNS. The CDR3 extends over 13 amino acids. CDR3 coding DNA: TGTGCCAGCTCGTTCGTGGGAGGGACCGAGCAGTACTTC. It is translated as CASSFVGGTEQYF.

This chain links TRBV4-1 with TRBJ2-5; 7 bases are shared with TRBD1. V shed 4 bases and J 4 bases; nucleotides not matched to a gene: 9. Germline V gene sequence: CDR1 MGHRA, CDR2 YSYEKL. The CDR3 runs to 15 residues. The chain's CDR3 is CASSPGIRQGETQYF. CDR3 sequence (DNA): TGCGCCAGCAGCCCTGGAATTCGACAGGGAGAGACCCAGTACTTC.

The chain uses TRBV29-1 and TRBJ1-1; D not resolved. Trimming took off 4 bases at V and 4 bases at J, with 13 bases between the two ends. The CDR3 consists of 13 residues. Germline-derived CDR1 and CDR2 are SQVTM and ANQGSEA. DNA of the CDR3: TGCAGCGTTGTACCCCCCGGGTTCACTGAAGCTTTCTTT. Translated, it gives CSVVPPGFTEAFF.

This clone came up a few times. V gene TRBV10-3 combines with J gene TRBJ1-2, with D perhaps TRBD1 (6 bases). The germline V gene encodes CDR1 ENHRY and CDR2 SYGVKD. CDR3 length: 15 residues. V was shortened by 6 bases and J by 1 base, with 15 bases between the two germline ends. The chain's CDR3 is CAIRAGERLNYGYTF. The CDR3, as DNA: TGTGCCATCAGGGCAGGGGAAAGACTTAACTATGGCTACACCTTC.

The chain is built from TRBV20-1 and TRBJ2-5; unclear D gene. Trimming removed 6 bases at V and 2 bases at J, with 4 bases between. Germline CDR1 and CDR2: DFQATT and SNEGSKA (reference sequence). The CDR3 contains 10 residues. The CDR3 is CSAQQETQYF. CDR3 nucleotide sequence: TGCAGTGCCCAACAAGAGACCCAGTACTTC.

This clone was observed a handful of times. This chain links TRBV7-2 with TRBJ2-7; 11 bases agree with TRBD2. Germline CDR1 and CDR2: SGHTA and FQGNSA. J lost 1 base, V lost 5 bases, and 1 base had no gene match. The CDR3 runs 14 residues. The CDR3 reads CASSRTSGSYEQYF. CDR3 DNA sequence: TGTGCCAGCAGCCGGACTAGCGGGTCCTACGAGCAGTACTTC.